These T cell receptor beta chains were read from a single sample in a study of blood T cells in healthy people across ages. Each CDR3 protein is one row after TCRdb ran MiXCR on the 5' RACE reads. The data contain some 760,000 distinct CDR3 sequences, approximately 25% of them singletons. The sample was also reused in another study, on T cells of mothers and their children.

The source material was blood. These receptors were taken from a boy between 10 and 17 years old in good health. Both conserved end residues are part of each CDR3. The D gene is left open where the match is weak. Size tells how often a clone was seen (once, few, many) or the class of an expanded clone, and some rows leave it out.

cdr3_length	clone_size	d_call	v_call	j_call	cdr3_nt	cdr3_aa
14	few	-	TRBV27	TRBJ2-5	TGTGCCAGCAGTTTCCTTGATCGTCAAGAGACCCAGTACTTC	CASSFLDRQETQYF
16	-	-	TRBV7-9	TRBJ1-1	TGTGCCAGCAGCTTAAGGGGCGGACTGCAGAACACTGAAGCTTTCTTT	CASSLRGGLQNTEAFF
12	few	-	TRBV12-3/TRBV12-4	TRBJ2-1	TGTGCCAGCAGTTTAATTCCGGGAATGCAGTTCTTC	CASSLIPGMQFF
16	-	-	TRBV13	TRBJ2-7	TGTGCCAGCAGCTCCATCGGGACGGAGAGCTCCTACGAGCAGTACTTC	CASSSIGTESSYEQYF
15	-	TRBD1	TRBV12-3/TRBV12-4	TRBJ2-2	TGTGCCAGCACAAGACAGGGGCGGAACACCGGGGAGCTGTTTTTT	CASTRQGRNTGELFF
13	-	-	TRBV6-1	TRBJ2-7	TGTGCCAGCAGTGAACGCCTGTTCTACGAGCAGTACTTC	CASSERLFYEQYF
16	-	TRBD2	TRBV7-3	TRBJ2-2	TGTGCCAGCAGCCCAACTAGCGGGAGGGAGAGCGGGGAGCTGTTTTTT	CASSPTSGRESGELFF
17	-	TRBD2	TRBV4-2	TRBJ2-1	TGTGCCAGCAGCCAACCGAAACTAGCGGGAGACTACAATGAGCAGTTCTTC	CASSQPKLAGDYNEQFF
18	-	TRBD2	TRBV7-6	TRBJ2-1	TGTGCCAGCAGCTTAGTAGCGGGAGGGCTATTTACAAACAATGAGCAGTTCTTC	CASSLVAGGLFTNNEQFF
13	-	TRBD2	TRBV7-9	TRBJ2-1	TGTGCCAGCAGCTCCCGGGGGGGGGATGAGCAGTTCTTC	CASSSRGGDEQFF
14	-	TRBD2	TRBV29-1	TRBJ2-1	TGCAGCGTTGAAGCTAGCGGGGCTTACAATGAGCAGTTCTTC	CSVEASGAYNEQFF
16	few	TRBD2	TRBV15	TRBJ2-1	TGTGCCACCAGCAGACCCGATCTAGCGGGAGAAGATGAGCAGTTCTTC	CATSRPDLAGEDEQFF
14	few	TRBD1	TRBV6-6	TRBJ2-7	TGTGCCAGCAGTGCGACAGGGCTCTCCTACGAGCAGTACTTC	CASSATGLSYEQYF
15	-	TRBD2	TRBV28	TRBJ2-4	TGTGCCAGCAGTTCAAGGACTAGCGGGAGATACATTCAGTACTTC	CASSSRTSGRYIQYF
14	few	-	TRBV29-1	TRBJ2-5	TGCAGCGTTGAAGACGGGTCGCCTAAAGAGACCCAGTACTTC	CSVEDGSPKETQYF
15	-	-	TRBV5-5	TRBJ2-7	TGTGCCAGCAGCGCGTCCACAGGGAGCCCCTACGAGCAGTACTTC	CASSASTGSPYEQYF
14	few	-	TRBV28	TRBJ2-2	TGTGCCAGCTCGGGGGTAGAGGGGACCGGGGAGCTGTTTTTT	CASSGVEGTGELFF
17	few	TRBD2	TRBV9	TRBJ2-1	TGTGCCAGCAGCGTAGGGGCCGGGACTAGCGGGAGTCTTGAGCAGTTCTTC	CASSVGAGTSGSLEQFF
16	few	TRBD2	TRBV25-1	TRBJ2-4	TGTGCCAGCAGTGAGACTAGCGGGAGGGCTTTGAACATTCAGTACTTC	CASSETSGRALNIQYF
15	-	TRBD2	TRBV29-1	TRBJ2-1	TGCAGCGTAACCCGGACTAGCGGAGCTTACAATGAGCAGTTCTTC	CSVTRTSGAYNEQFF
13	few	-	TRBV10-1	TRBJ2-3	TGCGCCAGCAGGGAAGGCAGCACAGATACGCAGTATTTT	CASREGSTDTQYF
16	-	-	TRBV5-1	TRBJ2-2	TGCGCCAGCAGCTTTAGGATGCCGGGTAACACCGGGGAGCTGTTTTTT	CASSFRMPGNTGELFF
12	-	-	TRBV7-2	TRBJ2-1	TGTGCCAGCAGTTTAGCTAGTTTGAACCAGTTCTTC	CASSLASLNQFF
12	once	-	TRBV29-1	TRBJ2-1	TGCAGCGCTCATGGGGTAGCGGAAGAGCAGTTCTTC	CSAHGVAEEQFF
16	few	-	TRBV13	TRBJ1-1	TGTGCCAGCAGCCCTAGCTATGTCACGAGGTCCTCTGAAGCTTTCTTT	CASSPSYVTRSSEAFF
15	few	TRBD1	TRBV7-8	TRBJ1-4	TGTGCCAGCAGCCCGGACAGGGGTACTAATGAAAAACTGTTTTTT	CASSPDRGTNEKLFF
11	-	-	TRBV10-2	TRBJ2-7	TGCGCCAGCGGTTACGACGCCGAGCAGTACTTC	CASGYDAEQYF
16	-	TRBD1	TRBV19	TRBJ1-2	TGTGCCAGTAGTATATGGACAGGACCGGCCGGGGATGGCTACACCTTC	CASSIWTGPAGDGYTF
16	few	TRBD2	TRBV9	TRBJ2-7	TGTGCCAGCAGCCCGACGTCAGCGGGGGGTCCCTACGAGCAGTACTTC	CASSPTSAGGPYEQYF
14	-	TRBD1	TRBV11-1	TRBJ2-3	TGTGCCAGCAGCTTAGGGACAGGGGAAGATACGCAGTATTTT	CASSLGTGEDTQYF
14	-	-	TRBV7-9	TRBJ1-1	TGTGCCAGCAGCTTTGAGGGAGAGGCCACTGAAGCTTTCTTT	CASSFEGEATEAFF
15	once	-	TRBV28	TRBJ2-7	TGTGCCAGCAGTTCCAGGGTAAACGCGGCAAGGGGCCCGTACTTC	CASSSRVNAARGPYF
14	few	-	TRBV27	TRBJ2-1	TGTGCCAGCAGTTCCGCAGGGGTGGGGAATGAGCAGTTCTTC	CASSSAGVGNEQFF
14	-	TRBD2	TRBV20-1	TRBJ2-1	TGCAGTGCGCCTAGCGGGGGCACATACAATGAGCAGTTCTTC	CSAPSGGTYNEQFF
13	-	-	TRBV28	TRBJ2-2	TGTGCCAGCTGGAAGAGTCGAACCGGGGAGCTGTTTTTT	CASWKSRTGELFF
15	-	TRBD1	TRBV28	TRBJ2-5	TGTGCCAGCAGTCCCAGGGGGTCTATACAAGAGACCCAGTACTTC	CASSPRGSIQETQYF
14	-	TRBD1	TRBV15	TRBJ2-7	TGTGCCACCAGCAGAAGGGACAGTCAGAACGAGCAGTACTTC	CATSRRDSQNEQYF
13	many	-	TRBV29-1	TRBJ2-1	TGCAGCGTTGATGGGGACTCCTACAATGAGCAGTTCTTC	CSVDGDSYNEQFF
14	few	-	TRBV2	TRBJ2-3	TGTGCCAGCAGTGAGGGTCAGAGCACAGATACGCAGTATTTT	CASSEGQSTDTQYF
14	-	TRBD1	TRBV12-3/TRBV12-4	TRBJ2-7	TGTGCCAGCTCTGGGACAGGGGGAACTGACGAGCAGTACTTC	CASSGTGGTDEQYF
12	few	-	TRBV28	TRBJ2-3	TGTGCCAGCAGTCCCATATTAGATACGCAGTATTTT	CASSPILDTQYF
12	few	TRBD2	TRBV29-1	TRBJ2-7	TGCAGCGTTGAAGATGGGGGGGACGAGCAGTACTTC	CSVEDGGDEQYF
15	-	-	TRBV6-2/TRBV6-3	TRBJ2-7	TGTGCCAGTACCGAACCGGGGATTAGGACCTACGAGCAGTACTTC	CASTEPGIRTYEQYF
19	few	-	TRBV21-1	TRBJ2-4	TGTGCCAGCAGCAAAGTGTGGGACAGGGAAGTAGTGGGCAAAAACATTCAGTACTTC	CASSKVWDREVVGKNIQYF
14	few	TRBD2	TRBV12-3/TRBV12-4	TRBJ2-1	TGTGCCAGCAGTTTTAGCGGGAGGGCCCATGAGCAGTTCTTC	CASSFSGRAHEQFF
16	few	TRBD2	TRBV3-1	TRBJ2-5	TGTGCCAGCAGCGCCTGGACTAGCGGTCTGGAAGAGACCCAGTACTTC	CASSAWTSGLEETQYF
14	few	TRBD1	TRBV3-1	TRBJ1-2	TGTGCCAGCAGCCAAGCGACAGGGGAAGGGGGCTACACCTTC	CASSQATGEGGYTF
13	-	-	TRBV28	TRBJ2-1	TGTGCCAGCAGTTTAGTGGCCGGGAGTGAGCAGTTCTTC	CASSLVAGSEQFF
15	-	-	TRBV6-6	TRBJ2-3	TGTGCCAGCAGTTACCGGGACCCCCTCACAGATACGCAGTATTTT	CASSYRDPLTDTQYF
15	-	-	TRBV7-6	TRBJ2-1	TGTGCCAGCACCTTCGGGGGAGCCTCCTACAATGAGCAGTTCTTC	CASTFGGASYNEQFF
14	-	TRBD2	TRBV20-1	TRBJ2-3	TGCAGTGCTATAGCGGGGCCTGGCACAGATACGCAGTATTTT	CSAIAGPGTDTQYF
15	-	-	TRBV28	TRBJ2-7	TGTGCCAGCCTCAGACCGGGAACCATCTCCTACGAGCAGTACTTC	CASLRPGTISYEQYF
14	many	-	TRBV19	TRBJ1-6	TGTGCCAGTAGCGTCGCGGGGGAAATATCACCCCTCCACTTT	CASSVAGEISPLHF